Only a few counts were recorded for the clone carrying this TCR beta chain. For the second PCR, which ran for about 6 to 11 cycles, a sample-barcoded 5' primer and a J-beta primer mix were used. Every single cDNA molecule received a tag from a template-switch adaptor with 12 random nucleotides. TCRdb fed the 5' RACE reads into MiXCR, producing one record per CDR3 protein. Of fewer than 2,000,000 distinct CDR3 sequences in the sample, around 35% are singletons; the top ten hold around 11%. The extraction recovered at least 5 micrograms of total RNA per sample. This sample stems from a study of blood T cells in healthy people across ages. Trimming stripped 5 bases from V and 4 bases from J, with 20 bases between. This CDR3 is built from 16 residues. Germline CDR1 is SGHTA and CDR2 is FQGTGA.

The TCR comes from a woman aged 30 to 39 in good health. The sequenced sample consisted of blood. The chain carries TRBV7-3 and TRBJ1-2; possibly TRBD1 for D (5 bases). This chain's CDR3 is CASSLAGPDPRYGYTF. The CDR3 DNA follows: TGTGCCAGCAGCCTCGCGGGGCCCGACCCCCGCTATGGCTACACCTTC.